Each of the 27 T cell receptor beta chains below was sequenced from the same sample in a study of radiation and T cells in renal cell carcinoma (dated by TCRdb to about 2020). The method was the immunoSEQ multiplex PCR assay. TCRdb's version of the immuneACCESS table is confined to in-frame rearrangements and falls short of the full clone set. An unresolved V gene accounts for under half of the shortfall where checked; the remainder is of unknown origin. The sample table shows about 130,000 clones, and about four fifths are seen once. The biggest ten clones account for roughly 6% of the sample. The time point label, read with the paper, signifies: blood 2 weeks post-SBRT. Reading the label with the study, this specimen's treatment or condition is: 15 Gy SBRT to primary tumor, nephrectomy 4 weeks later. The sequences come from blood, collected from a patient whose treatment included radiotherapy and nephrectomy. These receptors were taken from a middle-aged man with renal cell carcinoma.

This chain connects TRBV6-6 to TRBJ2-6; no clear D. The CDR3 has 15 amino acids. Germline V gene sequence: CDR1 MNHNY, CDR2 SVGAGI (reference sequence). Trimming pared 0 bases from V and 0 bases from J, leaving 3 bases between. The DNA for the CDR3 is TGTGCCAGCAGTTACTCCCACTCTGGGGCCAACGTCCTGACTTTC. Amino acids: CASSYSHSGANVLTF.

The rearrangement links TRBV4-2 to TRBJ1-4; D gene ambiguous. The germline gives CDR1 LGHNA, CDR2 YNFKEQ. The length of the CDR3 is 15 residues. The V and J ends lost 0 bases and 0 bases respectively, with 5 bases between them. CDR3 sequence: CASSQESTTNEKLFF. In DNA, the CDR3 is TGTGCCAGCAGCCAAGAGAGTACAACTAATGAAAAACTGTTTTTT.

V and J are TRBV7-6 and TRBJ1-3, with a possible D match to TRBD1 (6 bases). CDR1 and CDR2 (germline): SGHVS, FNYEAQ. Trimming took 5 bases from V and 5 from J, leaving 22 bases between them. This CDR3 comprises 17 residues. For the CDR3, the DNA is TGTGCCAGCAGCCCGACGGACAGACCCGTCTCAAGAAACACCATATATTTT. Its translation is CASSPTDRPVSRNTIYF.

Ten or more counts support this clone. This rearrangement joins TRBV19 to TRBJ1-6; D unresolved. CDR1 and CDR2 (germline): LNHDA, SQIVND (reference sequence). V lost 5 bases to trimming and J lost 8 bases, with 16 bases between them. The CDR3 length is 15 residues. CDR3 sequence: CASSSRTGDDSPLHF. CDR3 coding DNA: TGTGCCAGTAGTTCCCGGACTGGTGACGATTCACCCCTCCACTTT.

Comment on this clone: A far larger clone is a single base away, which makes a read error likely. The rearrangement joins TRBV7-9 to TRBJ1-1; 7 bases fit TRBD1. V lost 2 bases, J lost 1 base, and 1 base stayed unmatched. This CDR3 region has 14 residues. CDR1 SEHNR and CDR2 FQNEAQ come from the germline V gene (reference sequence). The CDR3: CASSLQGGNTEAFF. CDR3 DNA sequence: TGTGCCAGCAGCTTACAGGGGGGGAACACTGAAGCTTTCTTT.

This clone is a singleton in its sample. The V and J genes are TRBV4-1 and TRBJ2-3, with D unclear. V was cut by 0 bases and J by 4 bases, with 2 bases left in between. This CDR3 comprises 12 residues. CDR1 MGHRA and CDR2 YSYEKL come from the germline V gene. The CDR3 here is CASSQEADTQYF. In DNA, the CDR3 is TGCGCCAGCAGCCAAGAAGCAGATACGCAGTATTTT.

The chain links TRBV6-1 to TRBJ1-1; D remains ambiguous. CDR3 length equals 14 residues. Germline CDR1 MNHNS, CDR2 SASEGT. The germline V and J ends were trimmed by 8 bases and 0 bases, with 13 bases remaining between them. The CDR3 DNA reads TGTGCCAGCTGTTGGGGTACCATGAACACTGAAGCTTTCTTT. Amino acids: CASCWGTMNTEAFF.

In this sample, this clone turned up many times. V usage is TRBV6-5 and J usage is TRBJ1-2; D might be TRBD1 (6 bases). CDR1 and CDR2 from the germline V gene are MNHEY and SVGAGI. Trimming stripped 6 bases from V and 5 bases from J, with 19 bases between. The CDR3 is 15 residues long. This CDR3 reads CASSYHRDTKYGYTF. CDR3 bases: TGTGCCAGCAGCTACCACCGGGACACCAAATATGGCTACACCTTC.

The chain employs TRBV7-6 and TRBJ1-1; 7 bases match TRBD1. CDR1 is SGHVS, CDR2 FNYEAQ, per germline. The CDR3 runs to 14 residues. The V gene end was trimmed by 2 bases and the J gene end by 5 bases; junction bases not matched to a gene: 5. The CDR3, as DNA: TGTGCCAGCAGCTTAACCCAGACAGGGACTGAAGCTTTCTTT. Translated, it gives CASSLTQTGTEAFF.

This CDR3 is CASTRTDTQYF. CDR3 bases: TGTGCCAGCACCCGCACAGATACGCAGTATTTT. This rearrangement joins TRBV2 to TRBJ2-3; D uncertain. Germline V gene sequence: CDR1 SNHLY, CDR2 FYNNEI. This CDR3 comprises 11 residues. Trimming shortened V by 7 bases and J by 1 base, and 3 bases separated the two germline ends.

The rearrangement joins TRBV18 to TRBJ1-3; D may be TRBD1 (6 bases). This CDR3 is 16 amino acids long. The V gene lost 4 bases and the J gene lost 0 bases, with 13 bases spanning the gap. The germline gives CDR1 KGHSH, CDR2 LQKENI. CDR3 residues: CASSLDRSSSGNTIYF. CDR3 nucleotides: TGTGCCAGCTCACTAGACAGGTCGAGCTCTGGAAACACCATATATTTT.

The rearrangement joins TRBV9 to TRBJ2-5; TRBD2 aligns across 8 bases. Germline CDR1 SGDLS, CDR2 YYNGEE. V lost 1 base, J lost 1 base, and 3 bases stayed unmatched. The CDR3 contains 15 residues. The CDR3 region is CASSVSGSTQETQYF. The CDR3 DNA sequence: TGTGCCAGCAGCGTAAGCGGGAGCACCCAAGAGACCCAGTACTTC.

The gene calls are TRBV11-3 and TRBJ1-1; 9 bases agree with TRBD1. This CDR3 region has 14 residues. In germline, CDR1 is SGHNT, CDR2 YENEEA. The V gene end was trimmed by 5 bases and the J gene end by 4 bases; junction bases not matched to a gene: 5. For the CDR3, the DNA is TGTGCCAGCAGCCCGGGGACAGGGCGCACTGAAGCTTTCTTT. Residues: CASSPGTGRTEAFF.

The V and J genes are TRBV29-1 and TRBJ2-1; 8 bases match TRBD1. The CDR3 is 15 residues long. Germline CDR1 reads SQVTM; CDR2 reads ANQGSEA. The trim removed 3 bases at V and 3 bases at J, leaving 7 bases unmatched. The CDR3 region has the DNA TGCAGCGTTGATTTCCGGGACAGGAGCTACAATGAGCAGTTCTTC. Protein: CSVDFRDRSYNEQFF.

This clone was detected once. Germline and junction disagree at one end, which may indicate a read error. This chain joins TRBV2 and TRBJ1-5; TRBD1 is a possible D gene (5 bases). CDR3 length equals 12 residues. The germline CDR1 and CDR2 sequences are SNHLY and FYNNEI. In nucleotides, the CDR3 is TGTGCTAGCAGGGCCCCCAATCAGCCCCAGCATTTT. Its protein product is CASRAPNQPQHF.

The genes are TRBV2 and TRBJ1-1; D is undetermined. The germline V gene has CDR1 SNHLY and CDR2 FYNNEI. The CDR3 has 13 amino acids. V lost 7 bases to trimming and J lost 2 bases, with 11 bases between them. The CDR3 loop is CASKSGPNTEAFF. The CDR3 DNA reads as TGTGCCAGCAAATCGGGTCCCAACACTGAAGCTTTCTTT.

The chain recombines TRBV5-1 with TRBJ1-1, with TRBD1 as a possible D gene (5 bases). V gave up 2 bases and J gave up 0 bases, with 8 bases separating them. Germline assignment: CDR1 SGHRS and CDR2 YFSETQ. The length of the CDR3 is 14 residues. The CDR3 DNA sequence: TGCGCCAGCAGCTTCGGGGGGGTGAACACTGAAGCTTTCTTT. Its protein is CASSFGGVNTEAFF.

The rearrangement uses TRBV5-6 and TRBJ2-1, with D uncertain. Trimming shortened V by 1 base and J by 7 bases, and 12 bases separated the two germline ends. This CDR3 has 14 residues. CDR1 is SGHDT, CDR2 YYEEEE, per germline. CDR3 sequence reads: CASSLRLRANEQFF. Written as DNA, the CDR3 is TGTGCCAGCAGCTTGAGGCTTCGGGCGAATGAGCAGTTCTTC.

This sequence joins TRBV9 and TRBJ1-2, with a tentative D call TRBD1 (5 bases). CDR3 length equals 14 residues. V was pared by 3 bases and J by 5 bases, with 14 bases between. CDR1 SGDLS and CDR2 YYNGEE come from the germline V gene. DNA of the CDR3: TGTGCCAGCAGCGCGCAGGGCTTAGGGTATGGCTACACCTTC. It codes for CASSAQGLGYGYTF. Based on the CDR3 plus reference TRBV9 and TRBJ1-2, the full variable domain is DSGVTQTPKHLITATGQRVTLRCSPRSGDLSVYWYQQSLDQGLQFLIQYYNGEERAKGNILERFSAQQFPDLHSELNLSSLELGDSALYFCASSAQGLGYGYTFGSGTRLTVV.

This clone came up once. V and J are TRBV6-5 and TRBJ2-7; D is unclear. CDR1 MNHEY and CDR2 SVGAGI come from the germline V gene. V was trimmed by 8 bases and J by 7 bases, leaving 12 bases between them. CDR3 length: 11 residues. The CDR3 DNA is TGTGCCAGCGGAACTTCGGTTGAGCAGTACTTC. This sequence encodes CASGTSVEQYF.

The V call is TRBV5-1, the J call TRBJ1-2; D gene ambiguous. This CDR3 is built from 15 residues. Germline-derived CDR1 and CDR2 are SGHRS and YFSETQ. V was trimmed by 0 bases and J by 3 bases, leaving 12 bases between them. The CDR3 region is CASSLGAGPDYGYTF. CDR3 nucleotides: TGCGCCAGCAGCTTGGGGGCAGGACCCGACTATGGCTACACCTTC. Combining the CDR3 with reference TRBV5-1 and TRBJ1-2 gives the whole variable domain KAGVTQTPRYLIKTRGQQVTLSCSPISGHRSVSWYQQTPGQGLQFLFEYFSETQRNKGNFPGRFSGRQFSNSRSEMNVSTLELGDSALYLCASSLGAGPDYGYTFGSGTRLTVV.

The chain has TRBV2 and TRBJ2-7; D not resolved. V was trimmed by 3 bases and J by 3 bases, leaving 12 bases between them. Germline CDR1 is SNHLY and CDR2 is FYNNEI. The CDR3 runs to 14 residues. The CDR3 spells CASSDSAPHYEQYF. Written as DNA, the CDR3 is TGTGCCAGCAGTGATTCGGCACCACACTACGAGCAGTACTTC.

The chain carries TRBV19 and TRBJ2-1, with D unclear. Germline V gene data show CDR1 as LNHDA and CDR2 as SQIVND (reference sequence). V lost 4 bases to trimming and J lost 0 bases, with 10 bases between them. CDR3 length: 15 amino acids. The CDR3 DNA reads TGTGCCAGTAGTAACTCCCTAGGCTCCTACAATGAGCAGTTCTTC. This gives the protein CASSNSLGSYNEQFF.

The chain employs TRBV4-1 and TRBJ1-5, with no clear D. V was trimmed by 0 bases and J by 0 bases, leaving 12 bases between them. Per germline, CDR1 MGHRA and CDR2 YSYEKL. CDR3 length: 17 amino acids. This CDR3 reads CASSQDTRSYSNQPQHF. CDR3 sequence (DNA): TGCGCCAGCAGCCAAGATACGCGAAGTTATAGCAATCAGCCCCAGCATTTT.

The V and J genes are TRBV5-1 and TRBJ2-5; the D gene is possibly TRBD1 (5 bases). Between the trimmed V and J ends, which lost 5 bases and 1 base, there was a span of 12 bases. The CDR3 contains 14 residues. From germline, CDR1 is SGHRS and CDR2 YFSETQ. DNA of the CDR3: TGCGCCAGCAGGGTTACAGGATTCCAAGAGACCCAGTACTTC. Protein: CASRVTGFQETQYF.

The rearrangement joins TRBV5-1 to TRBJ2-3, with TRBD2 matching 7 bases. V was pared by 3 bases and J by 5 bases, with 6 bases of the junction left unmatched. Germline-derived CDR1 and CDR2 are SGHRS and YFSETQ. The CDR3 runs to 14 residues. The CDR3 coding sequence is TGCGCCAGCAGCTCCCGAAGCGGGGTAGATACGCAGTATTTT. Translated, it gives CASSSRSGVDTQYF.

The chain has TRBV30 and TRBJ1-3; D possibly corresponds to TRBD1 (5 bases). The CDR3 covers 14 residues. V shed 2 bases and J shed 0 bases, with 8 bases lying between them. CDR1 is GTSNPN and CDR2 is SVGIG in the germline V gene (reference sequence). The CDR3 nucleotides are TGTGCCTGGAGTAGGGGATCCTCTGGAAACACCATATATTTT. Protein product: CAWSRGSSGNTIYF.